The rows below give T cell receptor beta chains drawn from one sample of a study of cytomegalovirus exposure and HLA in healthy donors. Assay: immunoSEQ multiplex PCR; the TCRdb copy retains only in-frame clones and omits some. Of about 89,000 clones detected, around 67% appear once; the ten largest clones hold 1.8%. The sample taken for sequencing was PBMCs. These receptors were taken from a male donor in good health and CMV-seronegative. CDR3s leave out the opening cysteine and the closing phenylalanine or tryptophan. Each record gives: CDR3 protein, J gene, CDR3 length, V gene.

SVETGSNQPQH	TRBJ1-5	11	TRBV29-1
ASSFAGTSGTNEQF	TRBJ2-1	14	TRBV7-2
ASSETAGLALYEQY	TRBJ2-7	14	TRBV25-1
ASSLGRQVGYNEQF	TRBJ2-1	14	TRBV5-6
ASSSGRRGTDTQY	TRBJ2-3	13	TRBV6-5
ASSDLNRLETQY	TRBJ2-5	12	TRBV2
ASSLPGQGYT	TRBJ1-2	10	TRBV28
ASRTFGGGSSYEQY	TRBJ2-7	14	TRBV6-6
ATSRVLGGDQPQH	TRBJ1-5	13	TRBV15
ASSPGRSVSNEKLF	TRBJ1-4	14	TRBV5-1
ASSDSNYGYT	TRBJ1-2	10	TRBV6-1
AIITTGLKTEAF	TRBJ1-1	12	TRBV18
ASSVDRYNEQF	TRBJ2-1	11	TRBV6-1
ASSLSNAGGKLF	TRBJ1-4	12	TRBV27
ASSGGLTFPTDTQY	TRBJ2-3	14	TRBV2
SVKGAYEQY	TRBJ2-7	9	TRBV29-1
ASSSYGSSTYEQY	TRBJ2-7	13	TRBV27
ASSVAGGRANEKLF	TRBJ1-4	14	TRBV9
ASSPDVGAVYSYT	TRBJ1-2	13	TRBV4-3
ASSFVVLSEAF	TRBJ1-1	11	TRBV28
ASSVTGDNQPQH	TRBJ1-5	12	TRBV19
ASSYPTLYEQY	TRBJ2-7	11	TRBV5-6
ASSQELGQWVF	TRBJ1-4	11	TRBV4-1